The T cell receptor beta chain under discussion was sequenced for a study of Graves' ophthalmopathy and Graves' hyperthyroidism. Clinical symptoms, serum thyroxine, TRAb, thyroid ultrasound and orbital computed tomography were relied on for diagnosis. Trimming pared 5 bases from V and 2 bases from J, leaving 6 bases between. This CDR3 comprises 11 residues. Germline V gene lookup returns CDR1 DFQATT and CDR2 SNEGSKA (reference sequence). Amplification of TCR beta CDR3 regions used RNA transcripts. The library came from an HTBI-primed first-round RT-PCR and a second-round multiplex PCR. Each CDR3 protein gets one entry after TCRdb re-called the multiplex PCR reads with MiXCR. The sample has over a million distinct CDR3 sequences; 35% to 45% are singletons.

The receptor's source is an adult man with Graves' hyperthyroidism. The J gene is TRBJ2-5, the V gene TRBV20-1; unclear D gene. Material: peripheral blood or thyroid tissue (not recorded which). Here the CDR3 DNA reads TGCAGTGCTGGAATACAAGAGACCCAGTACTTC. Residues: CSAGIQETQYF.